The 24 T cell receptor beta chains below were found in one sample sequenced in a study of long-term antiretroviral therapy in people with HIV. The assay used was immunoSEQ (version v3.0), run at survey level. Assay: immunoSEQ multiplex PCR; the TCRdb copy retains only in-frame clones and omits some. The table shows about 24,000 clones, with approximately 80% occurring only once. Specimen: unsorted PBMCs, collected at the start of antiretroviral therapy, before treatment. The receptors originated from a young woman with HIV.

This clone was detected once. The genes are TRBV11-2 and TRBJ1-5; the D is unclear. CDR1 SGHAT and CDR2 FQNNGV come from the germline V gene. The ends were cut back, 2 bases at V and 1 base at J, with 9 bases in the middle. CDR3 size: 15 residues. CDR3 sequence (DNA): TGTGCCAGCAGCTTATCTGGCAGCAGCAATCAGCCCCAGCATTTT. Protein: CASSLSGSSNQPQHF.

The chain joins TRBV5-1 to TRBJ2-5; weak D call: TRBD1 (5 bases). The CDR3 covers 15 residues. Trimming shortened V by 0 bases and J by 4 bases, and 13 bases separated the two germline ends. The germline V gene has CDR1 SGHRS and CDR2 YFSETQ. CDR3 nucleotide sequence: TGCGCCAGCAGCTTGGTATCTGACAGTGGAGAGACCCAGTACTTC. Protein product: CASSLVSDSGETQYF.

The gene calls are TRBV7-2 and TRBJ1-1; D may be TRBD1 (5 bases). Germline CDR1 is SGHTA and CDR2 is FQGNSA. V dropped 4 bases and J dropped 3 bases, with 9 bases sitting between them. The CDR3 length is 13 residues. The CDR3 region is CASSSREHTEAFF. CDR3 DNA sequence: TGTGCCAGCAGCTCCAGGGAGCACACTGAAGCTTTCTTT.

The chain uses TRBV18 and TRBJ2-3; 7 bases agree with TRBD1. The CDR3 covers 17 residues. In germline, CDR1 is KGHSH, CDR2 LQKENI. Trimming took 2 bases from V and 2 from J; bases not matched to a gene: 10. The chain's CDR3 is CASSPSGLTGNTDTQYF. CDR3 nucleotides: TGTGCCAGCTCACCATCGGGTTTGACAGGGAACACAGATACGCAGTATTTT.

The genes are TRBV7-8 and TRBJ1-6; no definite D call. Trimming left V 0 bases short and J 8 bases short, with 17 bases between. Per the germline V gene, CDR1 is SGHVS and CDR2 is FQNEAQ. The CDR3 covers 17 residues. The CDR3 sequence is CASSLASWRDPYSPLHF. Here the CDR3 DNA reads TGTGCCAGCAGCTTAGCTTCTTGGAGGGATCCCTATTCACCCCTCCACTTT.

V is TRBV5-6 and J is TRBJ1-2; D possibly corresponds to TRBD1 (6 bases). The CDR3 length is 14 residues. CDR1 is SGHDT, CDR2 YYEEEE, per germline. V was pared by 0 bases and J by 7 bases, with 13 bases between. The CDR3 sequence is CASSLARTEGGYTF. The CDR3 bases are TGTGCCAGCAGCTTGGCAAGGACAGAGGGTGGCTACACCTTC. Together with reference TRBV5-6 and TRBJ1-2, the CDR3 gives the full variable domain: DAGVTQSPTHLIKTRGQQVTLRCSPKSGHDTVSWYQQALGQGPQFIFQYYEEEERQRGNFPDRFSGHQFPNYSSELNVNALLLGDSALYLCASSLARTEGGYTFGSGTRLTVV.

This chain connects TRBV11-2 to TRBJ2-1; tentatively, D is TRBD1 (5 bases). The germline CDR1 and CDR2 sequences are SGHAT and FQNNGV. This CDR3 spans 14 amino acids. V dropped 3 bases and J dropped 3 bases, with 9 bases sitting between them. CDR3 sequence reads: CASSLEGDYNEQFF. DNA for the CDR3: TGTGCCAGCAGCTTGGAAGGGGACTACAATGAGCAGTTCTTC.

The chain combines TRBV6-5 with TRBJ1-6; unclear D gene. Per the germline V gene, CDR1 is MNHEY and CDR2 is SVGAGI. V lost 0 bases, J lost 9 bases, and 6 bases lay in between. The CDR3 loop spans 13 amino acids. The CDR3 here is CASSYSWGSPLHF. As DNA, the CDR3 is TGTGCCAGCAGTTACTCGTGGGGTTCACCCCTCCACTTT.

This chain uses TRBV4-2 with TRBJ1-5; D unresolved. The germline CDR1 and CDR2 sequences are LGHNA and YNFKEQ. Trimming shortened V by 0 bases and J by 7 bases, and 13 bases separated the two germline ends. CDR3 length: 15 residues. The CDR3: CASSQDGVGEQPQHF. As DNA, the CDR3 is TGTGCCAGCAGCCAAGATGGGGTAGGAGAACAGCCCCAGCATTTT.

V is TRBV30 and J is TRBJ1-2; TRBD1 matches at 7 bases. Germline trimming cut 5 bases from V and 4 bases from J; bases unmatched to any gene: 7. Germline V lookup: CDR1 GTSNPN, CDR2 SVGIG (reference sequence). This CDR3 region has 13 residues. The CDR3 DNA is TGTGCCTGGTTCGGCGGGACAGCCTATGGCTACACCTTC. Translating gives CAWFGGTAYGYTF.

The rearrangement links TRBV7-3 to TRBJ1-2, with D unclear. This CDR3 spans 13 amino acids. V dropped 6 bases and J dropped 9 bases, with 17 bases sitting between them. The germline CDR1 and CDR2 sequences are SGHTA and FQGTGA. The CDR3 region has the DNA TGTGCCAGCAGTCCGACTCTGGGGAAGAGCTACACCTTC. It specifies CASSPTLGKSYTF.

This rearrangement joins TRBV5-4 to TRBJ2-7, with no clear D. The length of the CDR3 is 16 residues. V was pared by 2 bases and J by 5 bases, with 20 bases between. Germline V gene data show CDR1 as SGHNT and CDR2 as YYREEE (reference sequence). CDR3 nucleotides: TGTGCCAGCAGCTTTGGGCGTGGCGGAGCTTCACACGAGCAGTACTTC. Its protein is CASSFGRGGASHEQYF.

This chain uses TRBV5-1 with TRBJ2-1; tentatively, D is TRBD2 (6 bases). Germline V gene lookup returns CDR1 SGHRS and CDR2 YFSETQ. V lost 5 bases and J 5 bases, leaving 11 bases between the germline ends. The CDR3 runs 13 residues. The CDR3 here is CASSELANNEQFF. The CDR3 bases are TGCGCCAGCAGTGAGCTAGCGAACAATGAGCAGTTCTTC.

CDR3 loop: CASSITGTFKTDTQYF. The DNA of the CDR3 is TGTGCCAGCAGCATCACCGGGACGTTTAAAACAGATACGCAGTATTTT. This rearrangement joins TRBV13 to TRBJ2-3; TRBD1 or TRBD2 may be the D gene (5 bases each). CDR3 length: 16 residues. V lost 5 bases and J lost 3, with 18 bases in between. The germline CDR1 and CDR2 sequences are PRHDT and FYEKMQ (reference sequence). Full variable domain (remainder filled in from reference TRBV13 and TRBJ2-3): AAGVIQSPRHLIKEKRETATLKCYPIPRHDTVYWYQQGPGQDPQFLISFYEKMQSDKGSIPDRFSAQQFSDYHSELNMSSLELGDSALYFCASSITGTFKTDTQYFGPGTRLTVL.

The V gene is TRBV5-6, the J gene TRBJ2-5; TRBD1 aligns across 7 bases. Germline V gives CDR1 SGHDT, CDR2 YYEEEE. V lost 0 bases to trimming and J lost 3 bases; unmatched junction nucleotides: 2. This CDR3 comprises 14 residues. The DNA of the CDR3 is TGTGCCAGCAGCTTGGGTGACAGGGAAGAGACCCAGTACTTC. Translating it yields CASSLGDREETQYF.

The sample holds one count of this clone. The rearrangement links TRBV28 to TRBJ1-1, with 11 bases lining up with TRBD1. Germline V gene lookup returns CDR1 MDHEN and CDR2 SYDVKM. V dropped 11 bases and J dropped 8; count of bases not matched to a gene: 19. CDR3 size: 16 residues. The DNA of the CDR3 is TGTGCCTACAACACGAAAGGGACAGGGGGAGTTCGCGAAGCTTTCTTT. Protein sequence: CAYNTKGTGGVREAFF.

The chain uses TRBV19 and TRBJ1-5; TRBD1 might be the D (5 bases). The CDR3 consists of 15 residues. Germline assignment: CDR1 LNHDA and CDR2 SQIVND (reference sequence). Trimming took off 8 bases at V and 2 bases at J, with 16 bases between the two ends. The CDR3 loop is CASDPRDGGNQPQHF. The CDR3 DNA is TGTGCCAGTGACCCTCGGGACGGAGGCAATCAGCCCCAGCATTTT.

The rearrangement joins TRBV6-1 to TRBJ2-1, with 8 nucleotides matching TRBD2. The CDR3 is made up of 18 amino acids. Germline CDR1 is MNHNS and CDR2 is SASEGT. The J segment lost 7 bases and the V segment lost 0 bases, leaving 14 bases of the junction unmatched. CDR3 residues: CASSEAEGRGGLRNEQFF. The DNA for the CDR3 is TGTGCCAGCAGTGAAGCGGAAGGACGGGGGGGCCTCAGGAATGAGCAGTTCTTC.

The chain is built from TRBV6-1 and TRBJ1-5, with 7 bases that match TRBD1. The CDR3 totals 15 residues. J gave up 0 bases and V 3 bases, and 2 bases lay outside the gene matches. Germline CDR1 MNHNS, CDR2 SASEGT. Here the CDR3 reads CASSEQGGSNQPQHF. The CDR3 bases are TGTGCCAGCAGTGAGCAGGGGGGTAGCAATCAGCCCCAGCATTTT.

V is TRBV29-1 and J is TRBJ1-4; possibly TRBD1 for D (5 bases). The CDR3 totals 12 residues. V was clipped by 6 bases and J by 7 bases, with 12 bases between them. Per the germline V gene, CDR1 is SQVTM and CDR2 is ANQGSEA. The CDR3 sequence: CSVRGEGEKLFF. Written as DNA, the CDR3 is TGCAGCGTAAGAGGGGAGGGTGAAAAACTGTTTTTT.

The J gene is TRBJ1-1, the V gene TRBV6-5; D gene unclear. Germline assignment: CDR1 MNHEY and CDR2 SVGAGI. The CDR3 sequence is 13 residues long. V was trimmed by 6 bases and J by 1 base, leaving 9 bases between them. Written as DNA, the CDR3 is TGTGCCAGCAGCCCCAGTCCGAACACTGAAGCTTTCTTT. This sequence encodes CASSPSPNTEAFF.

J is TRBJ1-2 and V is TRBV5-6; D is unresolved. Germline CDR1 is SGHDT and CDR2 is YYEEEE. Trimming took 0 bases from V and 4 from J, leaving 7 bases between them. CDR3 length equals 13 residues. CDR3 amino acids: CASSLEGSYGYTF. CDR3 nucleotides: TGTGCCAGCAGCTTGGAAGGAAGCTATGGCTACACCTTC.

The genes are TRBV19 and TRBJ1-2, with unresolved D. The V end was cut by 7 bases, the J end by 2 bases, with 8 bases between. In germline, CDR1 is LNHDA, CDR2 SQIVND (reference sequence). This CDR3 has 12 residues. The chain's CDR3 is CASKAENYGYTF. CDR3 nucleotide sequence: TGTGCCAGTAAGGCGGAAAACTATGGCTACACCTTC.

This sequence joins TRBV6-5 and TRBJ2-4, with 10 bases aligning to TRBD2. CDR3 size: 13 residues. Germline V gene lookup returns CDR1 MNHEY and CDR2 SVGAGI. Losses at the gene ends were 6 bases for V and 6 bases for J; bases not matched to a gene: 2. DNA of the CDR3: TGTGCCAGCAGATGGACTAGCGGAAACATTCAGTACTTC. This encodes CASRWTSGNIQYF.